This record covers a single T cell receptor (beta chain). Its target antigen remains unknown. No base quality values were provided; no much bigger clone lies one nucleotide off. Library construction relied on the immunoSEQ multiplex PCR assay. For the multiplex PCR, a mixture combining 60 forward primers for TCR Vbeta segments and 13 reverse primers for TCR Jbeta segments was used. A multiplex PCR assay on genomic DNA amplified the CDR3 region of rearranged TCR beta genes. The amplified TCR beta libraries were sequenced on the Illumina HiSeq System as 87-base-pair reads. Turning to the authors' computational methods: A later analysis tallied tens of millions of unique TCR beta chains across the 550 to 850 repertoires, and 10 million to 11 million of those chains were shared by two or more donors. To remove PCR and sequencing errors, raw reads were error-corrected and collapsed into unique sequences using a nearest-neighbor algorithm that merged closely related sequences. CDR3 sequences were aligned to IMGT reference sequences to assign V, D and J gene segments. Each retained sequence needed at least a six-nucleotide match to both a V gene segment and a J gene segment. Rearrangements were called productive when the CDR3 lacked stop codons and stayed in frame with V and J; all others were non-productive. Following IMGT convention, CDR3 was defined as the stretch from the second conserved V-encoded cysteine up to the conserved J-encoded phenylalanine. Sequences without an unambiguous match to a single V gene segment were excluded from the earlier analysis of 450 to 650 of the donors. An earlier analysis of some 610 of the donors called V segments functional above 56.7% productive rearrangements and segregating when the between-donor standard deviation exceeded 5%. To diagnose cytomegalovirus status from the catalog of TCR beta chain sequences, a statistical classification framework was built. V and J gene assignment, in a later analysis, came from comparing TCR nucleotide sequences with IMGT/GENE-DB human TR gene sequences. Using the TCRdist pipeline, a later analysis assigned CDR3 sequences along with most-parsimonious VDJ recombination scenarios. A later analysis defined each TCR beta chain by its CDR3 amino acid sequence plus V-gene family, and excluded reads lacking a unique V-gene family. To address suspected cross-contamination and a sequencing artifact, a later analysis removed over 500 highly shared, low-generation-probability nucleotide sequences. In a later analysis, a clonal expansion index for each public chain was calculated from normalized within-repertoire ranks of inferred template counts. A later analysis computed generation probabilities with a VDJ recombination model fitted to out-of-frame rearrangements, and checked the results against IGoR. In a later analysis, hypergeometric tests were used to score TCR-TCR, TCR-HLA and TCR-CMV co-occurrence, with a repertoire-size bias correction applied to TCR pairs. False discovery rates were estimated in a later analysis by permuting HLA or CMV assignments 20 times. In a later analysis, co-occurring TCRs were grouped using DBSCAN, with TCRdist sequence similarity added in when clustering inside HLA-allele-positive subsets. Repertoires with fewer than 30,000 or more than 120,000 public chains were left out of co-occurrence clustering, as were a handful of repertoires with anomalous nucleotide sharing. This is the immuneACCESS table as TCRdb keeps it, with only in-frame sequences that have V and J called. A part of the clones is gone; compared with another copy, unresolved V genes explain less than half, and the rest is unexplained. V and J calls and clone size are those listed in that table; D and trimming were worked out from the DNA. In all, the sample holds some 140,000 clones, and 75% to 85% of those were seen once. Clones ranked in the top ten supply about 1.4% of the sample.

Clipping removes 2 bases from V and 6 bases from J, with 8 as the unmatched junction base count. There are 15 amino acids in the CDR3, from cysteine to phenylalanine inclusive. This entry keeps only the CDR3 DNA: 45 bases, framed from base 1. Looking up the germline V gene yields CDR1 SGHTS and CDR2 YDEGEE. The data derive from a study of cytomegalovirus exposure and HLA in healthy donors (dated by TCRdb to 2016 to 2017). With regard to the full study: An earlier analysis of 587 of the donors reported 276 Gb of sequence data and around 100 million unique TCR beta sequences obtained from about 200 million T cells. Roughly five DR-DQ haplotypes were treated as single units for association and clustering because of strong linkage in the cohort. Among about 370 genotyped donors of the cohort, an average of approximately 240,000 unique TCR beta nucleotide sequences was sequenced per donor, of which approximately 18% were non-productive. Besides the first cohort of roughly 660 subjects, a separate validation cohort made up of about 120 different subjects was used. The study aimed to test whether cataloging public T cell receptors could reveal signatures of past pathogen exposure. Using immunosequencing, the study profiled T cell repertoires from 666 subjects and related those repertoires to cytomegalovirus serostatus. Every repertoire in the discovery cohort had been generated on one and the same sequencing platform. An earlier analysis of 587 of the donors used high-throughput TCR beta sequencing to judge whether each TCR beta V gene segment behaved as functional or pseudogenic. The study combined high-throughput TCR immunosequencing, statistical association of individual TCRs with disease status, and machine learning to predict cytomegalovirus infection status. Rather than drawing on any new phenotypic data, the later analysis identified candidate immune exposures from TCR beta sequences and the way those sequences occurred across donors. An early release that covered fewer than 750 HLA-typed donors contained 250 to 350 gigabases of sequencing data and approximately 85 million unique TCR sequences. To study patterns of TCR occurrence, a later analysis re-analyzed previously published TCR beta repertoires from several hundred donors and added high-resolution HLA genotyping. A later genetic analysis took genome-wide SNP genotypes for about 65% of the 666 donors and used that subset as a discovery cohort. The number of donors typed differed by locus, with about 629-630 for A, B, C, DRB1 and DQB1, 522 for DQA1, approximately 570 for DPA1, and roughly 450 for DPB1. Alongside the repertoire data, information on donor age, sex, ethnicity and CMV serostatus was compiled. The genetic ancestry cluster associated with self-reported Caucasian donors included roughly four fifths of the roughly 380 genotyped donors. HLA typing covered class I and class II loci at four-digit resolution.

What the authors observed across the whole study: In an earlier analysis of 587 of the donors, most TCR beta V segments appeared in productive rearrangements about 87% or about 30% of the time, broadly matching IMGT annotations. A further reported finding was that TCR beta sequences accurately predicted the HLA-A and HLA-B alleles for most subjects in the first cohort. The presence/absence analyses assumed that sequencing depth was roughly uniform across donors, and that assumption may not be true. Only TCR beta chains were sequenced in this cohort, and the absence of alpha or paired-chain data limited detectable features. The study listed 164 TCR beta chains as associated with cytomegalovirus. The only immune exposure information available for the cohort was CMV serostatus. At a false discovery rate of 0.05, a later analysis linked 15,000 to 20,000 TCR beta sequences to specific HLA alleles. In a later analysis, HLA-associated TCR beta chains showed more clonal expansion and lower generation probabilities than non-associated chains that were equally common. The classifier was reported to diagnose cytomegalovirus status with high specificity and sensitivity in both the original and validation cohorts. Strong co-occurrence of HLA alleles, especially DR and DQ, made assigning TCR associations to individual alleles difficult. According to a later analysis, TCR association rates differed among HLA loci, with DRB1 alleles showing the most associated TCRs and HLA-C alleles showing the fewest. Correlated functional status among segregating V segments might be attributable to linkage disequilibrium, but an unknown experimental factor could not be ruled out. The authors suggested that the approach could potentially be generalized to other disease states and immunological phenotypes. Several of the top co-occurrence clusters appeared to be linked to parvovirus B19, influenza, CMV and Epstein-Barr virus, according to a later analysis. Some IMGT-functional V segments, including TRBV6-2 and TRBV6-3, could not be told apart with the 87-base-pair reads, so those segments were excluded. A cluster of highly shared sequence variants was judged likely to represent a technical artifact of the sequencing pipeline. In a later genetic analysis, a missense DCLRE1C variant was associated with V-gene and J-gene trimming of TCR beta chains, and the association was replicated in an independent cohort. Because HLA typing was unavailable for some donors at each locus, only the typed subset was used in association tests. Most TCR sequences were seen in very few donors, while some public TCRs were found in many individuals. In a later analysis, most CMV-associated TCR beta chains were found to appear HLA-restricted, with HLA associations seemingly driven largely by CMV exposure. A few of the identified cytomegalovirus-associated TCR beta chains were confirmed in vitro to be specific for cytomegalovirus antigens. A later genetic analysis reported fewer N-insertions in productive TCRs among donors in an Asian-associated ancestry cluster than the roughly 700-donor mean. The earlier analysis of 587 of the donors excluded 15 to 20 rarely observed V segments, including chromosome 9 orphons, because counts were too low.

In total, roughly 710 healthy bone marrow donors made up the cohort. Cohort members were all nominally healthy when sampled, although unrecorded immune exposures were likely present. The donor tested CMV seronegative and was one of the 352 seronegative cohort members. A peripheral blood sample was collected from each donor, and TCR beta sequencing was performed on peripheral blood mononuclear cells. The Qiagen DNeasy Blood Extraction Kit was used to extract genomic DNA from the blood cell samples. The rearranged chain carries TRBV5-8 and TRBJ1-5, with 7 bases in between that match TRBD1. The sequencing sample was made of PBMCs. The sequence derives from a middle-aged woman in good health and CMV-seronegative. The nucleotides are TGTGCCAGCAGCTTTGACAGGGTGCGCCGTCAGCCCCAGCATTTT. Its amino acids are CASSFDRVRRQPQHF.